This TCR beta chain was retrieved from a study of cytomegalovirus exposure and HLA in healthy donors. Whole-study context: The study placed over 65% of its 398 genotyped donors in the Caucasian-associated ancestry cluster.

PCR used 60 Vbeta primers and 13 Jbeta primers. Assay used: immunoSEQ multiplex PCR; TCRdb lists only in-frame clones, some missing. The sample lists under 85,000 clones, 60% to 80% occurring once. The CDR3 consists of 11 residues. In germline, CDR1 is MNHEY, CDR2 SVGAGI. The V and J ends lost 7 bases and 5 bases respectively, with 9 bases between them. The sequence was collected from a middle-aged man in good health and CMV-seropositive. The source material was PBMCs. The gene calls are TRBV6-5 and TRBJ2-7; D is perhaps TRBD2 (6 bases). The DNA for the CDR3 is TGTGCCAGCATAGGAGGGAACGAGCAGTACTTC. Amino acid sequence: CASIGGNEQYF.